This T cell receptor (beta chain) came from a study of monozygotic twins with inflammatory bowel disease. Findings and limits, study-wide: Lower sharing of clonotypes with other individuals was seen in IBD patients than in healthy twins. This was most marked in patients showing signs of disease activity.

The CDR3 extends over 13 amino acids. Germline CDR1 reads SGHDN; CDR2 reads FVKESK. TCRdb re-called the 5' RACE reads and shows each CDR3 protein once, DNA omitted. In all, the sample yields some 100,000 distinct CDR3 sequences. About this clonotype: As yet, its antigen is unknown.

The blood volume drawn from each donor was around 2.5 ml. The chain carries TRBV14 and TRBJ1-1. Input material: blood. The TCR comes from a human donor with ulcerative colitis or Crohn's disease, or a healthy co-twin of an affected twin (not recorded which). CDR3 amino acids: CASSHNPNTEAFF.